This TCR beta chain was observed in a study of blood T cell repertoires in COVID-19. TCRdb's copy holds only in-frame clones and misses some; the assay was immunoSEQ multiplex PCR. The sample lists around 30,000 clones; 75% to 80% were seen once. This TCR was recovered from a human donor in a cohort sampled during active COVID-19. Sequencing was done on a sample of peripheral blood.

The chain's CDR3 is CASSPGLYEQYF. The CDR3, as DNA: TGTGCCAGCTCACCGGGACTCTACGAGCAGTACTTC. The chain couples TRBV18 to TRBJ2-7, with D possibly matching TRBD2 (6 bases). The CDR3 has 12 residues. Looked up from germline, CDR1 is KGHSH and CDR2 is LQKENI. V was trimmed by 3 bases and J by 3 bases, leaving 6 bases between them.